The TCR beta chain described here comes from a study of blood T cells in healthy people across ages. Study-wide findings and caveats: Aged donors had fewer naive CD4+ cells and lower diversity than long-lived donors. With age, beta diversity per million T cells declined roughly linearly, significantly by 40.

A sample-barcoded 5' primer and a J-beta primer mix were used in a second PCR of about 7 to 12 cycles. TCRdb processed the 5' RACE reads anew with MiXCR; each CDR3 protein has one entry. The sample records around 850,000 distinct CDR3 sequences, under 40% being singletons. Samples each yielded at least 6 micrograms of total RNA. The length of the CDR3 is 16 residues. CDR1 is MNHEY, CDR2 SMNVEV, per germline (reference sequence). In the case of this clonotype: Its antigen is unknown. At one boundary the junction diverges from the germline segment, which might be a read error.

Input material: blood. This clonotype originated in a young man in good health. The chain uses TRBV27 and TRBJ1-2; D may be TRBD1 (5 bases). This CDR3 is CTSGKTSGDANYGYTF. For the CDR3, the DNA is TGTACCAGCGGCAAAACCTCCGGGGACGCCAATTATGGCTACACCTTC.